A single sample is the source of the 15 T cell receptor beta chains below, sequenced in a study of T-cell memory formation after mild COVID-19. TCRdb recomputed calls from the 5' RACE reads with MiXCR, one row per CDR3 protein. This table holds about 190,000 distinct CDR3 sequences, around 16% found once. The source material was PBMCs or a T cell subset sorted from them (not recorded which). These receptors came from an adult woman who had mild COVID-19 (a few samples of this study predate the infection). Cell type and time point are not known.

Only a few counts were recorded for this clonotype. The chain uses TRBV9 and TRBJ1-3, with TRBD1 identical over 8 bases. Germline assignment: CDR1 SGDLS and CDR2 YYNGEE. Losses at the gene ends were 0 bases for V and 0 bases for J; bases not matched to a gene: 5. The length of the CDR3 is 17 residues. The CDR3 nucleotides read TGTGCCAGCAGCGTAGATCCAGGGGGCCTCTCTGGAAACACCATATATTTT. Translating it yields CASSVDPGGLSGNTIYF.

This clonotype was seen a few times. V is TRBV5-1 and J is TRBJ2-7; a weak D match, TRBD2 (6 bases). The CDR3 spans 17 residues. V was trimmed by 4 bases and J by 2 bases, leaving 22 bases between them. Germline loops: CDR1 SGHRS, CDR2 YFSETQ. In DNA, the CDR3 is TGCGCCAGCAGCACCTTCCGCCCGGGGGACGAGGCCTACGAGCAGTACTTC. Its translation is CASSTFRPGDEAYEQYF.

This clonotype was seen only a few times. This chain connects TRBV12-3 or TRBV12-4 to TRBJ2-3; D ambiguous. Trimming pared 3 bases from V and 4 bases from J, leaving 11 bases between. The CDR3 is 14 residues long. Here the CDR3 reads CASSFGLQPDTQYF. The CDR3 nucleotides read TGTGCCAGCAGTTTCGGTCTTCAGCCAGATACGCAGTATTTT.

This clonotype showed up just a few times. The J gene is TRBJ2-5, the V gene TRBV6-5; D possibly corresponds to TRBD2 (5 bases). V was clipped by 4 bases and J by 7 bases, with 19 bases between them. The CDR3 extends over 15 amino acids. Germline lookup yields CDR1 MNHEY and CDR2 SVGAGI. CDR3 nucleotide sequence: TGTGCCAGCAGTTCCCCTCTAGCCTTCTCGGGGACCCAGTACTTC. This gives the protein CASSSPLAFSGTQYF.

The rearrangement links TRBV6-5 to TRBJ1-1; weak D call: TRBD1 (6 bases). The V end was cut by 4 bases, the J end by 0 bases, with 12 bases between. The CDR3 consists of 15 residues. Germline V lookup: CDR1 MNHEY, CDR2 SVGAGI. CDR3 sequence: CASSWAGHLNTEAFF. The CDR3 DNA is TGTGCCAGCAGTTGGGCGGGACACCTGAACACTGAAGCTTTCTTT.

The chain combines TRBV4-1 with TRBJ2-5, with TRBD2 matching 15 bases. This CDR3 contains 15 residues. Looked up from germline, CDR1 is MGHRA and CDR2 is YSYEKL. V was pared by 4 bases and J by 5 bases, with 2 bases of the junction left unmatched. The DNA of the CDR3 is TGCGCCAGCAGCCCCGGGACTAGCGGGAGGGAGACCCAGTACTTC. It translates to CASSPGTSGRETQYF.

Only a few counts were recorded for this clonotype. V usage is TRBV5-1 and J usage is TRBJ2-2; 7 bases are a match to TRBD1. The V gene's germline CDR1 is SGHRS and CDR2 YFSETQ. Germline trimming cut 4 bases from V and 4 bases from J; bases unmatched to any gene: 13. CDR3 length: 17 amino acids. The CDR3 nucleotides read TGCGCCAGCAGCACCTACTCTACAGGGGTTGGCACCGGGGAGCTGTTTTTT. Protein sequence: CASSTYSTGVGTGELFF.

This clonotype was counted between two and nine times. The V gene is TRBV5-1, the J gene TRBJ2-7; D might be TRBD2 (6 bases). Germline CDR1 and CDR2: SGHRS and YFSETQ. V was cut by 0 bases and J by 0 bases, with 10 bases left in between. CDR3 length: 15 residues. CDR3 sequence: CASSLVPGDSYEQYF. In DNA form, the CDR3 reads TGCGCCAGCAGCTTGGTCCCGGGAGACTCCTACGAGCAGTACTTC.

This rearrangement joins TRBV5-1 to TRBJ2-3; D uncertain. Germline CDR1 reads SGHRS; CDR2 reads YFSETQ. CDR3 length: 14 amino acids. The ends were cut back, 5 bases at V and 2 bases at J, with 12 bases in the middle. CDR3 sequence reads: CASRRLTATDTQYF. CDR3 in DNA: TGCGCCAGCAGGAGACTCACGGCCACAGATACGCAGTATTTT.

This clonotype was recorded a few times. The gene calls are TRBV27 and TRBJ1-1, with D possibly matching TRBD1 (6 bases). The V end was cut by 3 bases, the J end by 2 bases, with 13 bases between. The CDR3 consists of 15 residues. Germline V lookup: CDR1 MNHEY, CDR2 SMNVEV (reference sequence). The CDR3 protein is CASSLLGGTNTEAFF. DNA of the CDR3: TGTGCCAGCAGTTTGTTGGGAGGGACAAACACTGAAGCTTTCTTT.

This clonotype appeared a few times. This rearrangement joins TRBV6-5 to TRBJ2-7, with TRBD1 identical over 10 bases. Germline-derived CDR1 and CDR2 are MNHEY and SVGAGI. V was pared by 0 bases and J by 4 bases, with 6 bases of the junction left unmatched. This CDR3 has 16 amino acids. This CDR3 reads CASSYSFWDRGYEQYF. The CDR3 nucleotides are TGTGCCAGCAGTTACTCCTTCTGGGACAGGGGTTACGAGCAGTACTTC.

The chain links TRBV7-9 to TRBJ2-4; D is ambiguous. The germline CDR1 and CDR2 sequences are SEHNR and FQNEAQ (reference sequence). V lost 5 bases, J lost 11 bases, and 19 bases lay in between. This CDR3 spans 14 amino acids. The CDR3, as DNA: TGTGCCAGCAGCATTAATTCAAATTTAGGTCTTCAGTACTTC. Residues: CASSINSNLGLQYF.

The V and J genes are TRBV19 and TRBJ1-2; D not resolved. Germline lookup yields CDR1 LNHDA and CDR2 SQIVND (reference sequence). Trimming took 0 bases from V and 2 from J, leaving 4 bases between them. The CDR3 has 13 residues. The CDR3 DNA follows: TGTGCCAGTAGTATAGAAGGGAACTATGGCTACACCTTC. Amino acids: CASSIEGNYGYTF.

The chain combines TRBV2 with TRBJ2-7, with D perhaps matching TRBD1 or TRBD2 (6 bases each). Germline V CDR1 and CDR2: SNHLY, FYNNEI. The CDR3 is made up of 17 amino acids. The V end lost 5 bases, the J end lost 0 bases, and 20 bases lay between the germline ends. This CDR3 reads CASSPLLWGATSYEQYF. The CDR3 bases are TGTGCCAGCAGTCCCCTCTTGTGGGGGGCTACCTCCTACGAGCAGTACTTC.

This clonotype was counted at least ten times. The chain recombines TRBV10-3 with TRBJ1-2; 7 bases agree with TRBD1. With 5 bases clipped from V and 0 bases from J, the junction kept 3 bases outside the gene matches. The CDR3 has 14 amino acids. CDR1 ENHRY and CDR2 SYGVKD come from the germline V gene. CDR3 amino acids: CAISRDSTNYGYTF. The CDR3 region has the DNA TGTGCCATCAGTAGGGACAGCACTAACTATGGCTACACCTTC.